This T cell receptor (beta chain) was found in a study of regulatory and conventional T cells in RAG deficiency. Study results and caveats: Other subsets showed 9.5 to 10-fold reductions, but Treg unique TCR beta sequences fell approximately 90-fold in these patients. These Omenn syndrome Treg sorts may hold peripherally activated cells instead. Omenn patients showed >90% Treg-Tconv overlap and shorter CDR3 lengths.

A note on this clone: Its antigen is still unknown.

TCRdb's table, derived via immunoSEQ multiplex PCR, lists solely in-frame clones and lacks some. This sample has roughly 13,000 clones; about 92% occur once, and the top ten carry 1.1%. Blood CD4+ CD25-low CD127-high conventional T cells supplied the genomic DNA template. From germline, CDR1 is SEHNR and CDR2 FQNEAQ (reference sequence). This CDR3 comprises 12 residues. The V end was cut by 7 bases, the J end by 5 bases, with 11 bases between. These data also featured in a second study, about regulatory T cells. That work adds: Primers: 52 TRBV forward and 13 TRBJ reverse. Patient repertoires had restricted TRB V-J pairs and skewed V and J usage, most in Tregs.

This TCR was sampled from a human donor in good health. The source material was CD4+ effector T cells sorted from blood. This sequence joins TRBV7-9 and TRBJ2-5; perhaps TRBD2 as D (5 bases). The CDR3 region has the DNA TGTGCCAGCACCGGGGATTCTGAGACCCAGTACTTC. As protein: CASTGDSETQYF.